This T cell receptor (beta chain) was sequenced for a study of blood T cells in healthy people across ages. Overall study findings and caveats: Observed TCR beta diversity showed a strong correlation with the percentage of naive T cells as measured by flow cytometry.

V was clipped by 4 bases and J by 3 bases, with 4 bases between them. CDR1 and CDR2 from the germline V gene are KGHDR and SFDVKD. This CDR3 region has 12 residues. This clonotype has only one observation. Its specificity is not known. Sample donors were healthy Caucasian individuals that came from Russia, aged 6 to 90. For the second PCR, which ran for 7 to 11 cycles, a sample-barcoded 5' primer and a J-beta primer mix were used. From the 5' RACE reads, TCRdb called clonotypes with MiXCR, one entry per CDR3 protein. The sample carries about 500,000 distinct CDR3 sequences, around 24% recorded once. Another study also made use of these data, one on T cells of mothers and their children. That study adds: Six children, together with their three healthy Caucasian mothers, made up the donors.

The rearrangement uses TRBV24-1 and TRBJ2-3, with no clear D. The sample was blood. This receptor was identified in a boy younger than 18 in good health. CDR3 nucleotides: TGTGCCACCAGTGACAGGACAGATACGCAGTATTTT. Translating it yields CATSDRTDTQYF.